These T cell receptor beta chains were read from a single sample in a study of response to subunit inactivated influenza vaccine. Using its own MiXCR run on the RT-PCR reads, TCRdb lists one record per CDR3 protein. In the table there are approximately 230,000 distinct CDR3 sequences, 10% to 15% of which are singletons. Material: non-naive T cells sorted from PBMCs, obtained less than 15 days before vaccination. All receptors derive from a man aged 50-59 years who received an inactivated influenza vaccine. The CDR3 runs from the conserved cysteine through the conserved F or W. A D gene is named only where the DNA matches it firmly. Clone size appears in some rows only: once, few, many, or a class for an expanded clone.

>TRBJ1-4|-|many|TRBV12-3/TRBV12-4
CASSLWGNGEKLFF
TGTGCCAGCAGTTTATGGGGTAATGGTGAAAAACTGTTTTTT
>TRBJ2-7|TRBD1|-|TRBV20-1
CSARGGWTGGVEQYF
TGCAGTGCTAGAGGAGGTTGGACAGGGGGCGTCGAGCAGTACTTC
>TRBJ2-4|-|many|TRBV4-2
CASSQDGVAKNIQYF
TGTGCCAGCAGCCAAGATGGGGTAGCCAAAAACATTCAGTACTTC
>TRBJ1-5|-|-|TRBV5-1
CASSLSPNNQPQHF
TGCGCCAGCAGCTTGAGCCCAAACAATCAGCCCCAGCATTTT
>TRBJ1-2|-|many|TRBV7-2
CASSSTGKYYGYTF
TGTGCCAGCAGCTCCACAGGGAAATACTATGGCTACACCTTC
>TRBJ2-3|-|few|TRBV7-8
CASIPSGTDTQYF
TGTGCCAGCATCCCGAGCGGCACAGATACGCAGTATTTT
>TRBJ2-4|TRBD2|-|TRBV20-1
CSARGPLATLAKNIQYF
TGCAGTGCTAGAGGACCACTAGCGACCCTAGCCAAAAACATTCAGTACTTC
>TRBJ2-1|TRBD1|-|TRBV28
CASRRGIMTGGSNEQFF
TGTGCCAGCAGACGCGGGATAATGACAGGGGGTTCGAATGAGCAGTTCTTC
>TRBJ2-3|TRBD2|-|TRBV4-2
CASSPGVSGGTDTQYF
TGTGCCAGCAGCCCTGGGGTTAGCGGGGGCACAGATACGCAGTATTTT
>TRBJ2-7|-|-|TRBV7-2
CASSSREHNEQYF
TGTGCCAGCAGCAGCAGGGAACACAACGAGCAGTACTTC
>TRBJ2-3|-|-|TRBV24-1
CATSDGAGQYTDTQYF
TGTGCCACCAGTGATGGCGCGGGCCAATACACAGATACGCAGTATTTT
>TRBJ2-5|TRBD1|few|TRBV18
CASSPGQGAYETQYF
TGTGCCAGCTCACCAGGACAGGGGGCCTATGAGACCCAGTACTTC
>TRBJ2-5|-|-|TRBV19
CASSTSAWETQYF
TGTGCCAGTAGTACTTCAGCTTGGGAGACCCAGTACTTC
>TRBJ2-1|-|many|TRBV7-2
CASSLEHSRYNEQFF
TGTGCCAGCAGCTTAGAACACTCGCGGTACAATGAGCAGTTCTTC
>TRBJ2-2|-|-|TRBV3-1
CASSQDTGGTDTGELFF
TGTGCCAGCAGCCAAGATACCGGGGGCACGGACACCGGGGAGCTGTTTTTT
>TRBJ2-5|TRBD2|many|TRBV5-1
CASSPGTSKETQYF
TGCGCCAGCAGTCCCGGGACTAGTAAAGAGACCCAGTACTTC
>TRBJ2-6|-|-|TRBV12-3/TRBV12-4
CASSLGDPGANVLTF
TGTGCCAGCAGTTTAGGGGATCCTGGGGCCAACGTCCTGACTTTC
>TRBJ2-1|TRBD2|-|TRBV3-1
CASSRGGTYNEQFF
TGTGCCAGCAGCCGCGGGGGAACCTACAATGAGCAGTTCTTC
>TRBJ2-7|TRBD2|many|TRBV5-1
CASSLEASGGSYEQYF
TGCGCCAGCAGCTTGGAGGCTAGCGGGGGCTCCTACGAGCAGTACTTC
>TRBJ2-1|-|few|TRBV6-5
CASSYAQNNEQFF
TGTGCCAGCAGTTACGCACAGAACAATGAGCAGTTCTTC
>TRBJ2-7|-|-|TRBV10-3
CAISKSPYEQYF
TGTGCCATCAGTAAGTCTCCCTACGAGCAGTACTTC
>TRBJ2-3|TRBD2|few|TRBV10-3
CATGDRTSGSTDTQYF
TGTGCCACCGGAGACAGGACTAGCGGGAGCACAGATACGCAGTATTTT
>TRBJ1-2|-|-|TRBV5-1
CASSSTYRLQEPNYGYTF
TGCGCCAGCAGCTCAACTTACCGCTTACAGGAACCTAACTATGGCTACACCTTC
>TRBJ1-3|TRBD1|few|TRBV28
CASSLSGQGGGNTIYF
TGTGCCAGCAGTCTCTCGGGACAGGGAGGAGGAAACACCATATATTTT
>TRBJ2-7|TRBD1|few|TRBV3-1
CASSFWGQGAREQYF
TGTGCCAGCAGCTTTTGGGGACAGGGGGCACGAGAGCAGTACTTC
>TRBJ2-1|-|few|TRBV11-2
CASSRDAAGNEQFF
TGTGCCAGCAGCAGGGACGCCGCGGGCAATGAGCAGTTCTTC
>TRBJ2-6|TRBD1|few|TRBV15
CATSRGSGTGLVLGANVLTF
TGTGCCACCAGCAGAGGATCCGGGACAGGGTTAGTTCTGGGGGCCAACGTCCTGACTTTC
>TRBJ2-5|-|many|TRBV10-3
CAISEQGWETQYF
TGTGCCATCAGTGAGCAGGGTTGGGAGACCCAGTACTTC
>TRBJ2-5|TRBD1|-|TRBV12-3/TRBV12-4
CASSATGGSETQYF
TGTGCCAGCAGTGCCACAGGGGGTTCAGAGACCCAGTACTTC
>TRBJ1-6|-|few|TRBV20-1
CSARADYNSPLHF
TGCAGTGCTAGGGCGGACTATAATTCACCCCTCCACTTT
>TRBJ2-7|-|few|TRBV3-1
CASSHRTAPYEQYF
TGTGCCAGCAGCCATAGGACAGCACCCTACGAGCAGTACTTC
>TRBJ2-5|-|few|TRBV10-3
CAISEIAQETQYF
TGTGCCATCAGTGAGATCGCACAAGAGACCCAGTACTTC
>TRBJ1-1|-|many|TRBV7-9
CASSSGRTEAFF
TGTGCCAGCTCCTCCGGGCGCACTGAAGCTTTCTTT
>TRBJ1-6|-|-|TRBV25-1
CASSESDLGHSPLHF
TGTGCCAGCAGTGAATCGGACCTTGGCCATTCACCCCTCCACTTT
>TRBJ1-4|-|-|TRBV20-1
CSASPGTTNEKLFF
TGCAGTGCTAGTCCGGGGACAACTAATGAAAAACTGTTTTTT
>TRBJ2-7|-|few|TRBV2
CASSDRQTGDEQYF
TGTGCCAGCAGTGATCGGCAGACCGGGGACGAGCAGTACTTC
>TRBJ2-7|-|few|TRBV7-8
CASSLGPFAYEQYF
TGTGCCAGCAGCCTAGGGCCCTTCGCCTACGAGCAGTACTTC
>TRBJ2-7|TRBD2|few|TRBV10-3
CATNTARGAYEQYF
TGTGCCACAAATACGGCGCGGGGGGCCTACGAGCAGTACTTC
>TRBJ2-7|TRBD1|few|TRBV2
CASSEGGTGWLAENYEQYF
TGTGCCAGCAGTGAAGGGGGGACAGGGTGGCTAGCGGAAAACTACGAGCAGTACTTC
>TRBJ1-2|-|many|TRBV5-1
CASSLERGLDGYTF
TGCGCCAGCAGCTTGGAGCGGGGCCTGGATGGCTACACCTTC
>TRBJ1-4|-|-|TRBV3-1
CASSQGGSATNEKLFF
TGTGCCAGCAGCCAAGGCGGTAGCGCGACTAATGAAAAACTGTTTTTT
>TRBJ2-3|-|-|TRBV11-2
CASSTLKLNRGDTQYF
TGTGCCAGCAGCACCTTAAAACTAAACCGGGGGGATACGCAGTATTTT
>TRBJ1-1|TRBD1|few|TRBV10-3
CAIRGWGQGNTEAFF
TGTGCCATCAGGGGCTGGGGACAGGGGAACACTGAAGCTTTCTTT
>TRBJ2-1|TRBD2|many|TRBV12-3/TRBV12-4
CASSPGTSGVGEQFF
TGTGCCAGCAGCCCCGGGACTAGCGGGGTGGGGGAGCAGTTCTTC
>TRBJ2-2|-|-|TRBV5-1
CASSQRGETGELFF
TGCGCCAGCAGCCAGCGTGGGGAAACCGGGGAGCTGTTTTTT
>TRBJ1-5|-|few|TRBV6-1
CASSRDHNSNQPQHF
TGTGCCAGCAGCCGGGACCATAATAGCAATCAGCCCCAGCATTTT
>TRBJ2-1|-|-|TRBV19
CASSIDRRTANEQFF
TGTGCCAGTAGTATAGATCGGAGGACAGCCAATGAGCAGTTCTTC
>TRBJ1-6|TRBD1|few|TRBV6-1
CASRHLPGQSNSPLHF
TGTGCTAGCAGACATCTCCCGGGACAGTCCAATTCACCCCTCCACTTT
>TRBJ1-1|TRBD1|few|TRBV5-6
CASSPRGQRYTEAFF
TGTGCCAGCAGCCCGCGGGGACAGAGATACACTGAAGCTTTCTTT
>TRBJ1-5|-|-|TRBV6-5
CASSYNFNQPQHF
TGTGCCAGCAGTTACAACTTCAATCAGCCCCAGCATTTT
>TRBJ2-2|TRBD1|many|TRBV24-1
CATSLRQGRAGELFF
TGTGCCACCAGCCTCAGACAGGGACGGGCCGGGGAGCTGTTTTTT
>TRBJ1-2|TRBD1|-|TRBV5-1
CASSLVRTGSDYGYTF
TGCGCCAGCAGCTTGGTTAGGACAGGGTCAGACTATGGCTACACCTTC
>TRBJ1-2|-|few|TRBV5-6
CASSWTEPAGYTF
TGTGCCAGCAGCTGGACTGAACCTGCTGGCTACACCTTC